This TCR beta chain was recovered during a study of CD8 T cells in ankylosing spondylitis. Study findings and constraints: One TCR beta motif, made up of about 8 highly homologous variants, appeared characteristic of ankylosing spondylitis blood. Existing reports had already noted some motif variants in reactive arthritis synovial fluid and blood. Reportedly, matched ankylosing spondylitis synovial fluid was significantly enriched for disease-linked clones.

Germline values: CDR1 SQVTM, CDR2 ANQGSEA. V was cut by 3 bases and J by 2 bases, with 10 bases left in between. The CDR3 sequence is 13 residues long. TCRdb called the 5' RACE reads again in MiXCR, with one record for every CDR3 protein. The sample consists of 300,000 to 350,000 distinct CDR3 sequences, roughly 14% of them appearing once. This clonotype was seen ten or more times. As yet, its antigen is unknown. This receptor was obtained from a male donor with ankylosing spondylitis or in good health (not recorded which). V is TRBV29-1 and J is TRBJ1-1; tentatively, D is TRBD1 (5 bases). Sequences were obtained from blood, either unsorted or a sorted T cell fraction (not recorded which). The CDR3 protein is CSVDRGLNTEAFF. In nucleotides, the CDR3 is TGCAGCGTTGACCGGGGGTTAAACACTGAAGCTTTCTTT. Complete variable domain (other parts from reference TRBV29-1 and TRBJ1-1): SAVISQKPSRDICQRGTSLTIQCQVDSQVTMMFWYRQQPGQSLTLIATANQGSEATYESGFVIDKFPISRPNLTFSTLTVSNMSPEDSSIYLCSVDRGLNTEAFFGQGTRLTVV.